The clone carrying this TCR beta chain came up many times. TCRdb ran MiXCR on the 5' RACE reads and lists one entry per CDR3 protein. In the table there are roughly 97,000 distinct CDR3 sequences, approximately 10% of which are singletons. V gave up 5 bases and J gave up 0 bases, with 11 bases separating them. The CDR3 has 15 residues. Germline CDR1 reads SNHLY; CDR2 reads FYNNEI. These data originate in a study of early T cells in non-severe SARS-CoV-2 infection. Study-level background: Sequencing of bulk RNA from unsorted whole blood was done, without chain pairing.

The sequence came from an adult who was a healthcare worker with PCR-confirmed SARS-CoV-2 infection or an uninfected control (not recorded which). The genes are TRBV2 and TRBJ1-5; D remains ambiguous. Specimen: whole blood, collected at baseline. The DNA for the CDR3 is TGTGCCAGCAGTTGGGCAGCTTATAGCAATCAGCCCCAGCATTTT. This gives the protein CASSWAAYSNQPQHF.